This entry describes one T cell receptor beta chain. TCRdb's copy holds only in-frame clones and misses some; the assay was immunoSEQ multiplex PCR. The table shows about 79,000 clones, with 70% to 90% occurring only once. The V gene's germline CDR1 is KGHSH and CDR2 LQKENI. The ends lost 6 bases at V and 4 bases at J; junction bases unmatched: 10. CDR3 length: 16 amino acids. The record originates from a study of blood T cell repertoires in COVID-19. The receptor's source is a man in his forties or fifties with active COVID-19. This chain connects TRBV18 to TRBJ2-7, with TRBD2 matching 12 bases. Sequenced input: peripheral blood. CDR3 amino acids: CASSRSTSGRRYEQYF. CDR3 sequence (DNA): TGTGCCAGCTCTCGATCAACTAGCGGGAGGAGGTACGAGCAGTACTTC.